The 13 T cell receptor beta chains presented below share a single source sample, sequenced in a study of blood T cell repertoires in COVID-19. Libraries were prepared by immunoSEQ multiplex PCR; TCRdb keeps only in-frame clonotypes and omits some of them. The sample has 250,000 to 350,000 clones, around 89% seen once; the top ten hold 12%. Material: peripheral blood. The source of these receptors is an older woman with acute or convalescent COVID-19.

V is TRBV28 and J is TRBJ1-2; D is perhaps TRBD1 (6 bases). V lost 6 bases, J lost 5 bases, and 19 bases lay in between. The CDR3 contains 15 residues. CDR1 MDHEN and CDR2 SYDVKM come from the germline V gene. The CDR3 DNA sequence: TGTGCCAGCAGCTCGCCGAGGGGGGGATCGTATGGCTACACCTTC. Its protein product is CASSSPRGGSYGYTF.

J is TRBJ1-1 and V is TRBV28; D unresolved. CDR1 and CDR2 from the germline V gene are MDHEN and SYDVKM. The CDR3 is 14 residues long. The germline V and J ends were trimmed by 3 bases and 0 bases, with 8 bases remaining between them. This chain's CDR3 is CASSFPTLNTEAFF. In DNA, the CDR3 is TGTGCCAGCAGTTTCCCCACACTGAACACTGAAGCTTTCTTT.

This rearrangement joins TRBV6-4 to TRBJ2-2; TRBD2 aligns across 9 bases. Germline lookup yields CDR1 MRHNA and CDR2 SNTAGT. J gave up 0 bases and V 7 bases, and 0 bases lay outside the gene matches. The CDR3 extends over 14 amino acids. In DNA, the CDR3 is TGTGCCAGCAAGCGGGAGGCGAACACCGGGGAGCTGTTTTTT. It encodes CASKREANTGELFF.

V gene TRBV6-5 combines with J gene TRBJ1-2, with TRBD1 matching 8 bases. V shed 4 bases and J 6 bases; nucleotides not matched to a gene: 7. Looked up from germline, CDR1 is MNHEY and CDR2 is SVGAGI. This CDR3 has 14 amino acids. CDR3 sequence reads: CASSFQGAVDGYTF. The CDR3 region has the DNA TGTGCCAGCAGTTTCCAGGGGGCGGTCGATGGCTACACCTTC.

This clone appeared a few times. The CDR3, as DNA: TGCGCCAGCAGCCAACGGGGTTCGAGACAATTATACAATGAGCAGTTCTTC. Its translation is CASSQRGSRQLYNEQFF. V is TRBV4-3 and J is TRBJ2-1, with D perhaps matching TRBD2 (5 bases). Germline loops: CDR1 LGHNA, CDR2 YSLEER. V lost 2 bases to trimming and J lost 4 bases, with 18 bases between them. This CDR3 is built from 17 residues.

V usage is TRBV5-1 and J usage is TRBJ1-1; D gene unclear. Germline V gene sequence: CDR1 SGHRS, CDR2 YFSETQ. CDR3 length: 16 amino acids. V was clipped by 1 base and J by 5 bases, with 18 bases between them. CDR3 in amino acids: CASSLSLGERQTEAFF. CDR3 in DNA: TGCGCCAGCAGCTTGTCTTTGGGCGAGCGGCAAACTGAAGCTTTCTTT.

The chain uses TRBV28 and TRBJ1-2, with TRBD1 matching over 9 bases. The CDR3 is made up of 13 amino acids. Trimming at V came to 5 bases and at J to 5 bases, leaving 3 bases not matched to a gene. The germline gives CDR1 MDHEN, CDR2 SYDVKM. The CDR3 nucleotides are TGTGCCAGCAGTCCCGGACAGGGGTATGGCTACACCTTC. Translation gives CASSPGQGYGYTF.

This clone was recorded a few times. J is TRBJ2-7 and V is TRBV28, with TRBD1 matching over 7 bases. Germline loops: CDR1 MDHEN, CDR2 SYDVKM. The CDR3 is made up of 14 amino acids. V shed 4 bases and J 4 bases; nucleotides not matched to a gene: 7. The CDR3 protein is CASSSRDRYYEQYF. CDR3 DNA: TGTGCCAGCAGTTCCCGGGACAGATATTACGAGCAGTACTTC.

The rearrangement joins TRBV7-9 to TRBJ2-3; possibly TRBD2 for D (6 bases). Germline lookup yields CDR1 SEHNR and CDR2 FQNEAQ (reference sequence). Trimming pared 5 bases from V and 0 bases from J, leaving 24 bases between. The CDR3 is 19 amino acids. For the CDR3, the DNA is TGTGCCAGCAGCCCACTAAAGCGCGGGACCTCCCCTAGCACAGATACGCAGTATTTT. As protein: CASSPLKRGTSPSTDTQYF.

This CDR3 reads CANLDRATPGELFF. The CDR3 DNA sequence: TGTGCCAACTTGGACAGGGCGACCCCCGGGGAGCTGTTTTTT. The genes are TRBV2 and TRBJ2-2; the match to TRBD1 covers 8 bases. The V segment lost 10 bases and the J segment 6 bases; nucleotides outside the gene matches: 10. The CDR3 is 14 residues long. Germline-derived CDR1 and CDR2 are SNHLY and FYNNEI.

The gene calls are TRBV7-8 and TRBJ2-1; TRBD1 matches 8 bases. CDR3 size: 15 residues. V dropped 5 bases and J dropped 3; count of bases not matched to a gene: 6. The germline CDR1 and CDR2 sequences are SGHVS and FQNEAQ. CDR3 in amino acids: CASSRGQVLYNEQFF. CDR3 in DNA: TGTGCCAGCAGCCGGGGACAGGTGCTCTACAATGAGCAGTTCTTC.

The chain carries TRBV27 and TRBJ2-3; 7 nucleotides agree with TRBD2. CDR1 MNHEY and CDR2 SMNVEV come from the germline V gene (reference sequence). This CDR3 is 16 amino acids long. The V segment lost 0 bases and the J segment 4 bases; nucleotides outside the gene matches: 7. CDR3 DNA: TGTGCCAGCAGTTTATCAGCGCGGGGGAAGTCAGATACGCAGTATTTT. Translating gives CASSLSARGKSDTQYF.

The chain carries TRBV5-3 and TRBJ1-2; the D gene is possibly TRBD1 (5 bases). TRBV5-3 is sorted into the ORF group, with uncertain function. Trimming stripped 0 bases from V and 7 bases from J, with 7 bases between. This CDR3 has 12 residues. This CDR3 reads CARSLAGGGYTF. For the CDR3, the DNA is TGTGCCAGAAGCTTGGCCGGGGGTGGCTACACCTTC.